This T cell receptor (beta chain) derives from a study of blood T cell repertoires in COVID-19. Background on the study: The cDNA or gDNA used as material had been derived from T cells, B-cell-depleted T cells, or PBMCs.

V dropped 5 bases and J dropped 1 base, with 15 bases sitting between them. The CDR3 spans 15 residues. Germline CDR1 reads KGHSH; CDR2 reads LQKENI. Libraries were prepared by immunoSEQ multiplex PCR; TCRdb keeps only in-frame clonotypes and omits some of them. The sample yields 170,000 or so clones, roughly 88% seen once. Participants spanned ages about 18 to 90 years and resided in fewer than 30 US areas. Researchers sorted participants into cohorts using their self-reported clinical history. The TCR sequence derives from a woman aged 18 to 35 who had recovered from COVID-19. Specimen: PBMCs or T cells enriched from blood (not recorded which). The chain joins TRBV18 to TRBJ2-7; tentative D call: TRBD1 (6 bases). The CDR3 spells CASSGIGTNSYEQYF. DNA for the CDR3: TGTGCCAGCTCAGGGATCGGGACAAATTCCTACGAGCAGTACTTC.